The rows below give T cell receptor beta chains drawn from one sample of a study of T cell responses to AZD1222 COVID-19 vaccine. Only in-frame clones appear in the TCRdb table, and some are missing; sequencing was by immunoSEQ multiplex PCR. The sample holds some 150,000 clones; roughly 90% are singletons and the top ten take about 1.8%. Sequences were derived from peripheral blood, sampled 28 days after the second AZD1222 dose. The receptor set was obtained from an adult who received the AZD1222 COVID-19 vaccine. Both conserved end residues are part of each CDR3. The order of the fields is D gene, J gene, V gene, clone size, CDR3 protein, CDR3 DNA. The D gene is left open where the match is weak. Size tells how often a clone was seen (once, few, many) or the class of an expanded clone, and some rows leave it out.

. | TRBJ2-1 | TRBV4-2 | . | CASSQRLHDEQFF | TGTGCCAGCAGCCAAAGACTCCACGATGAGCAGTTCTTC
. | TRBJ2-6 | TRBV5-1 | . | CASTPGPMPGANVLTF | TGCGCCAGCACCCCGGGGCCAATGCCTGGGGCCAACGTCCTGACTTTC
. | TRBJ2-2 | TRBV5-1 | once | CASSWSTNTGELFF | TGCGCCAGCAGCTGGAGTACTAACACCGGGGAGCTGTTTTTT
. | TRBJ1-1 | TRBV11-3 | . | CASSAQGKTEAFF | TGTGCCAGCAGCGCCCAGGGGAAGACTGAAGCTTTCTTT
. | TRBJ2-5 | TRBV9 | . | CASSTGGWPAQETQYF | TGTGCCAGCAGCACCGGTGGGTGGCCTGCCCAAGAGACCCAGTACTTC
TRBD2 | TRBJ2-7 | TRBV10-1 | once | CASSDPGEGGRQYF | TGCGCCAGCAGTGACCCCGGGGAGGGAGGACGGCAGTACTTC
. | TRBJ2-3 | TRBV19 | few | CASTNVGRVRSSDTQYF | TGTGCCAGTACCAATGTTGGGCGGGTTAGGTCCTCCGATACGCAGTATTTT
TRBD2 | TRBJ2-1 | TRBV27 | . | CASSGTSGEVDEQFF | TGTGCCAGCAGCGGGACTAGCGGGGAGGTCGATGAGCAGTTCTTC
. | TRBJ2-3 | TRBV15 | . | CATGAQGTQYF | TGTGCCACAGGGGCTCAAGGCACGCAGTATTTT
. | TRBJ1-2 | TRBV19 | . | CASLSPGAGLYGYTF | TGTGCCAGTCTCAGCCCAGGGGCAGGCCTCTATGGCTACACCTTC
. | TRBJ2-7 | TRBV4-2 | . | CASSQGIPRAISYEQYF | TGTGCCAGCAGCCAAGGAATCCCCCGAGCCATTTCCTACGAGCAGTACTTC
TRBD2 | TRBJ2-5 | TRBV30 | . | CAWSRWGGQETQYF | TGTGCCTGGAGTCGCTGGGGGGGCCAAGAGACCCAGTACTTC
. | TRBJ1-6 | TRBV6-1 | once | CASSEARDTGSPLHF | TGTGCCAGCAGTGAAGCGAGGGACACGGGTTCACCCCTCCACTTT
. | TRBJ1-1 | TRBV27 | . | CASSLYLNTEAFF | TGTGCCAGCAGTTTATATCTGAACACTGAAGCTTTCTTT
TRBD2 | TRBJ2-1 | TRBV3-1/TRBV3-2 | few | CASSLTSFSYNEQFF | TGTGCCAGCAGTCTGACTAGCTTCTCCTACAATGAGCAGTTCTTC
. | TRBJ1-3 | TRBV3-1/TRBV3-2 | . | CASSHGALSGNTIYF | TGTGCCAGCAGCCACGGGGCGCTCTCTGGAAACACCATATATTTT
TRBD1 | TRBJ2-5 | TRBV7-8 | . | CASSETGGRETQYF | TGTGCCAGCAGCGAAACAGGGGGACGAGAGACCCAGTACTTC
TRBD2 | TRBJ2-7 | TRBV19 | . | CASTPPGAGAYEQYF | TGTGCCAGTACCCCCCCGGGTGCGGGAGCCTACGAGCAGTACTTC
. | TRBJ1-4 | TRBV11-2 | . | CASSARQGTIAEKLFF | TGTGCCAGCAGCGCCCGTCAGGGCACGATCGCTGAAAAACTGTTTTTT
. | TRBJ1-2 | TRBV7-9 | . | CASSPPGGLYGYTF | TGTGCCAGCAGCCCGCCTGGGGGTCTCTATGGCTACACCTTC
TRBD2 | TRBJ2-7 | TRBV6-5 | . | CASRPTGLASVEQYF | TGTGCCAGCAGGCCAACCGGACTAGCGTCAGTCGAGCAGTACTTC
TRBD1 | TRBJ1-5 | TRBV19 | once | CATRDRGLSQPQHF | TGTGCCACCCGGGACAGGGGGCTAAGTCAGCCCCAGCATTTT
. | TRBJ2-1 | TRBV5-4 | . | CASSLMAGLTYNEQFF | TGTGCCAGCAGCTTGATGGCGGGGCTAACCTACAATGAGCAGTTCTTC
TRBD1 | TRBJ1-4 | TRBV7-9 | . | CASNLAQGASTNEKLFF | TGTGCCAGCAACTTAGCCCAGGGGGCTTCAACTAATGAAAAACTGTTTTTT
TRBD2 | TRBJ2-3 | TRBV9 | . | CASSVGDAGGDTQYF | TGTGCCAGCAGCGTAGGTGATGCGGGAGGGGATACGCAGTATTTT
. | TRBJ1-1 | TRBV19 | . | CASTSGRGGTEAFF | TGTGCCAGTACCTCCGGGCGAGGGGGCACTGAAGCTTTCTTT
TRBD1 | TRBJ1-3 | TRBV3-1/TRBV3-2 | . | CASSRGQGGNTIYF | TGTGCCAGCAGCCGCGGACAGGGCGGAAACACCATATATTTT
. | TRBJ2-7 | TRBV6-5 | few | CASSPTGTDEQYF | TGTGCCAGCAGTCCCACGGGGACGGACGAGCAGTACTTC
. | TRBJ1-1 | TRBV15 | . | CATSGDTMNTEAFF | TGTGCCACCTCAGGGGATACGATGAACACTGAAGCTTTCTTT
. | TRBJ1-1 | TRBV6-4 | . | CASSSQGQTEAFF | TGTGCCAGCAGCTCGCAGGGGCAAACTGAAGCTTTCTTT
. | TRBJ2-7 | TRBV7-9 | . | CASSPLSGFGYEQYF | TGTGCCAGCAGCCCCTTGTCGGGGTTCGGCTACGAGCAGTACTTC
TRBD1 | TRBJ2-7 | TRBV5-1 | once | CASSLGQGDEQYF | TGCGCCAGCAGCCTGGGACAGGGCGACGAGCAGTACTTC
. | TRBJ1-1 | TRBV7-2 | . | CASSLDRNTEAFF | TGTGCCAGCAGCCTTGACAGGAACACTGAAGCTTTCTTT
TRBD2 | TRBJ2-5 | TRBV19 | . | CASSIGLAGGRETQYF | TGTGCCAGTAGTATAGGGCTAGCGGGGGGGCGTGAGACCCAGTACTTC
TRBD2 | TRBJ2-5 | TRBV9 | . | CASSITTSGATGTQYF | TGTGCCAGCAGCATAACGACTAGCGGGGCCACGGGGACCCAGTACTTC
. | TRBJ1-6 | TRBV10-2 | . | CASSPEGYNSPLHF | TGCGCCAGCAGTCCGGAAGGGTATAATTCACCCCTCCACTTT
TRBD1 | TRBJ1-5 | TRBV27 | once | CASSGTGYQPQHF | TGTGCCAGCAGTGGGACAGGGTATCAGCCCCAGCATTTT
. | TRBJ1-6 | TRBV5-1 | . | CASSLAPEVGSPLHF | TGCGCCAGCAGCTTGGCCCCCGAGGTAGGGTCACCCCTCCACTTT
. | TRBJ1-1 | TRBV18 | . | CASSPTAVETEAFF | TGTGCCAGCTCACCTACAGCCGTCGAAACTGAAGCTTTCTTT